This record looks at one T cell receptor beta chain sequence and its context. The data were produced by immunoSEQ multiplex PCR, yet TCRdb's version contains in-frame clones alone and is incomplete. Of 90,000 to 95,000 clones listed, just under 85% were seen once; the top ten hold around a fifth. The source of the sample is a study of control samples from healthy donors and cancer patients. V was cut by 6 bases and J by 6 bases, with 6 bases left in between. CDR1 is MNHEY and CDR2 is SVGAGI in the germline V gene. This CDR3 comprises 12 residues. Material: blood. This TCR was recovered from a man aged 25 to 45 in good health. The chain is built from TRBV6-5 and TRBJ1-6; D is undetermined. The CDR3 sequence is CASRRFNSPLHF. In DNA, the CDR3 is TGTGCCAGCAGACGGTTTAATTCACCCCTCCACTTT.